Listed below are T cell receptor beta chains from one sample, sequenced in a study of shared clonotypes between healthy human individuals. Repertoires were generated with immunoSEQ multiplex PCR, while TCRdb's copy carries only in-frame clones and drops some. The sample holds roughly 1.4 million clones, around 98.5% seen once. The sequenced sample consisted of naive CD4+ T cells sorted from blood. These TCRs come from a young man in good health. CDR3s include the opening cysteine and the closing phenylalanine or tryptophan. The D gene is left open where the match is weak. A row's size may be missing; if present it is once, few, many or a size class.

length | J | size | D | V | DNA | CDR3
15 | TRBJ2-3 | once | TRBD1 | TRBV7-8 | TGTGCCAGCAGCTCACGGACAGGAACCACAGATACGCAGTATTTT | CASSSRTGTTDTQYF
12 | TRBJ2-7 | - | TRBD2 | TRBV6-5 | TGTGCCAGCAGCAGGGACGGGAGGGAGCAGTACTTC | CASSRDGREQYF
15 | TRBJ2-7 | - | TRBD1 | TRBV5-1 | TGCGCCAGCAGCGCCACGACAGGGAATCCCTACGAGCAGTACTTC | CASSATTGNPYEQYF
13 | TRBJ1-1 | - | - | TRBV7-2 | TGTGCCAGCAGCTTAGCACTTAACACTGAAGCTTTCTTT | CASSLALNTEAFF
14 | TRBJ1-2 | once | - | TRBV6-5 | TGTGCCAGCAGTTACTCTTCCGGGGGCTACGGCTACACCTTC | CASSYSSGGYGYTF
15 | TRBJ2-2 | - | - | TRBV30 | TGTGCCTGGACTCAGGGAGGTGGAGGCACCGGGGAGCTGTTTTTT | CAWTQGGGGTGELFF
13 | TRBJ2-5 | - | - | TRBV2 | TGTGCCAGCAGCGAACGGGCTAAAGAGACCCAGTACTTC | CASSERAKETQYF
13 | TRBJ2-1 | - | - | TRBV5-1 | TGCGCCAGCAGCAAGGGACGTGTCAATGAGCAGTTCTTC | CASSKGRVNEQFF
15 | TRBJ2-7 | - | - | TRBV14 | TGTGCCAGCAGCCAAGATGTCGTGAGGCTTTACGAGCAGTACTTC | CASSQDVVRLYEQYF
13 | TRBJ1-2 | - | - | TRBV10-2 | TGCGCCAGCAGTGAGGCCCGGGACTATGGCTACACCTTC | CASSEARDYGYTF
15 | TRBJ2-1 | - | TRBD1 | TRBV28 | TGTGCCAGCAGTTTCTCCGGGACAGGGGGCGATGAGCAGTTCTTC | CASSFSGTGGDEQFF
14 | TRBJ2-6 | - | TRBD1 | TRBV23-1 | TGCGCCAGCAGTCTCCCGGGACAGGGACCCGGCTACGATTTC | CASSLPGQGPGYDF
16 | TRBJ2-2 | - | TRBD2 | TRBV5-1 | TGCGCCAGCAGCTTGGGGACTAGCGGTAACACCGGGGAGCTGTTTTTT | CASSLGTSGNTGELFF
12 | TRBJ2-1 | - | - | TRBV29-1 | TGCAGCGTTAGACGGCCGGTCAGTGAGCAGTTCTTC | CSVRRPVSEQFF
13 | TRBJ2-7 | once | TRBD1 | TRBV5-1 | TGCGCCAGCAGCCCACAGGGGTTCTACGAGCAGTACTTC | CASSPQGFYEQYF
16 | TRBJ1-1 | once | - | TRBV7-9 | TGTGCCAGCAGACCCCCGACGGAACCAAAGAACACTGAAGCTTTCTTT | CASRPPTEPKNTEAFF
18 | TRBJ2-7 | - | - | TRBV14 | TGTGCCAGCAGCCGAGGCAGGGGACTAATCAGGAGCTCCTACGAGCAGTACTTC | CASSRGRGLIRSSYEQYF
16 | TRBJ2-1 | - | - | TRBV9 | TGTGCCAGCAGCCCCACGCGGGGCCGGGACACCAATGAGCAGTTCTTC | CASSPTRGRDTNEQFF
14 | TRBJ2-1 | - | TRBD2 | TRBV2 | TGTGCCAGCACCTTGGGACTAGTTAATGGTGAGCAGTTCTTC | CASTLGLVNGEQFF
14 | TRBJ1-1 | once | - | TRBV29-1 | TGCAGCGTTGAAGGTAAACGGGACTCAGCTCCAGCTTTCTTT | CSVEGKRDSAPAFF
13 | TRBJ1-5 | - | - | TRBV6-1 | TGTGCCAGCAATGGGGGACACAATCAGCCCCAGCATTTT | CASNGGHNQPQHF
17 | TRBJ2-7 | - | TRBD2 | TRBV10-2 | TGCGCCAGCAGTGATTGGCGGGGAAGCGGGATCTCCTACGAGCAGTACTTC | CASSDWRGSGISYEQYF
16 | TRBJ2-7 | - | TRBD1 | TRBV5-6 | TGTGCCAGCAGCTTATACTCCGGGACAGGGAACTACGAGCAGTACTTC | CASSLYSGTGNYEQYF
15 | TRBJ2-5 | - | - | TRBV7-2 | TGTGCCAGCAGCTTATTTCGCGGACTACAAGAGACCCAGTACTTC | CASSLFRGLQETQYF
13 | TRBJ2-5 | - | - | TRBV15 | TGTGCCACCAGCTTGGACAGACAAGAGACCCAGTACTTC | CATSLDRQETQYF
16 | TRBJ2-2 | - | - | TRBV7-9 | TGTGCCAGCAGCTTAGCCCAGGGACCCTTCACCGGGGAGCTGTTTTTT | CASSLAQGPFTGELFF
15 | TRBJ2-7 | - | - | TRBV6-6 | TGTGCCAGCAGGGGCCGGGGGCGCACCCTCTACGAGCAGTACTTC | CASRGRGRTLYEQYF
14 | TRBJ2-7 | - | - | TRBV7-8 | TGTGCCAGCAGCGCCGGGACATCTTCCTCCGAGCAGTACTTC | CASSAGTSSSEQYF
15 | TRBJ1-5 | - | - | TRBV7-2 | TGTGCCAGCAGCTTAGGGGGCTCAAGCAATCAGCCCCAGCATTTT | CASSLGGSSNQPQHF
12 | TRBJ1-1 | - | - | TRBV18 | TGTGCCAGCTCTCAGGTTCACACTGAAGCTTTCTTT | CASSQVHTEAFF
15 | TRBJ2-5 | once | - | TRBV4-1 | TGCGCCAGCAGCCAAGAACAGCGGAGAGGAGAGACCCAGTACTTC | CASSQEQRRGETQYF
14 | TRBJ2-3 | - | - | TRBV11-2 | TGTGCCAGCAGCTTAGGGGTTAGAACAGATACGCAGTATTTT | CASSLGVRTDTQYF
16 | TRBJ2-1 | - | TRBD1 | TRBV4-1 | TGCGCCAGCAGCCAAGTGACAGGGGGAGGTTACAATGAGCAGTTCTTC | CASSQVTGGGYNEQFF
16 | TRBJ2-3 | - | TRBD2 | TRBV9 | TGTGCCAGCAGCACAGGGACTAGCGGAAGCACAGATACGCAGTATTTT | CASSTGTSGSTDTQYF
16 | TRBJ2-2 | - | TRBD1 | TRBV5-8 | TGTGCCAGCAGCTTGAGAACAGGGGTGAACACCGGGGAGCTGTTTTTT | CASSLRTGVNTGELFF
13 | TRBJ2-7 | - | - | TRBV4-1 | TGCGCCAGCAGCCGGGGGCTAGCCTACGAGCAGTACTTC | CASSRGLAYEQYF
16 | TRBJ2-1 | - | - | TRBV18 | TGTGCCAGCTCACCACTGTCTGTGGGAACCTACAATGAGCAGTTCTTC | CASSPLSVGTYNEQFF
12 | TRBJ2-7 | - | - | TRBV5-1 | TGCGCCAGCAGCTTGGGGGGTTACGAGCAGTACTTC | CASSLGGYEQYF
18 | TRBJ1-5 | - | TRBD1 | TRBV7-2 | TGTGCCAGCAGCCTACCGGGACAGGGGGCGCGGGGCAATCAGCCCCAGCATTTT | CASSLPGQGARGNQPQHF
14 | TRBJ2-2 | - | TRBD1 | TRBV25-1 | TGTGCCAGCTCTCGACAGGGGTCCACCGGGGAGCTGTTTTTT | CASSRQGSTGELFF
14 | TRBJ2-7 | - | - | TRBV6-5 | TGTGCCAGCAATTACGTGGGAGCGACCTACGAGCAGTACTTC | CASNYVGATYEQYF